This T cell receptor beta chain originates from a study of blood T cell repertoires in COVID-19. Study in general: Donors in the United States, Italy and Spain gave samples during acute or convalescent COVID-19.

Assay used: immunoSEQ multiplex PCR; TCRdb lists only in-frame clones, some missing. This table has some 110,000 clones, about 90% appearing once. The CDR3 has 14 amino acids. The V and J ends lost 4 bases and 5 bases respectively, with 12 bases between them. CDR1 is MGHRA, CDR2 YSYEKL, per germline. The sequencing input was peripheral blood. The sequence was obtained from a man aged 65-85 years who had recovered from COVID-19. The chain employs TRBV4-1 and TRBJ1-5; D unclear. The CDR3, as DNA: TGCGCCAGCAGCCTAAGGACCGGGGATCAGCCCCAGCATTTT. Translated, it gives CASSLRTGDQPQHF.